The T cell receptor (beta chain) under discussion was sequenced for a study of blood T cell repertoires in COVID-19. For the study at large: There were acute and convalescent COVID-19 samples, and they came from the United States, Italy and Spain. PBMCs, B-cell-depleted T cells, or T cells were the source of the cDNA or gDNA that made up the material.

Source study methods: Using reference gene primer amplification, nucleated cell counts were estimated. Here immunoSEQ multiplex PCR was the method, and the copy in TCRdb shows in-frame clones only, minus some. From that table come the V and J calls and clone size; the DNA was used to work out D and trimming. The sample has about 370,000 clones, 90% seen once. This clone was observed once. There are 16 residues in the CDR3. Germline-derived CDR1 and CDR2 are MNHEY and SMNVEV (reference sequence). The V and J ends lost 2 bases and 2 bases, in that order; junction bases with no gene match: 5. The rearrangement joins TRBV27 to TRBJ2-4, with TRBD2 matching over 8 bases. The clonotype originates from a man in his late teens or twenties with active or convalescent COVID-19. Sequenced input: peripheral blood. The CDR3 spells CASSLSSGVPKNIQYF. CDR3 sequence (DNA): TGTGCCAGCAGTTTAAGTAGCGGGGTTCCCAAAAACATTCAGTACTTC.